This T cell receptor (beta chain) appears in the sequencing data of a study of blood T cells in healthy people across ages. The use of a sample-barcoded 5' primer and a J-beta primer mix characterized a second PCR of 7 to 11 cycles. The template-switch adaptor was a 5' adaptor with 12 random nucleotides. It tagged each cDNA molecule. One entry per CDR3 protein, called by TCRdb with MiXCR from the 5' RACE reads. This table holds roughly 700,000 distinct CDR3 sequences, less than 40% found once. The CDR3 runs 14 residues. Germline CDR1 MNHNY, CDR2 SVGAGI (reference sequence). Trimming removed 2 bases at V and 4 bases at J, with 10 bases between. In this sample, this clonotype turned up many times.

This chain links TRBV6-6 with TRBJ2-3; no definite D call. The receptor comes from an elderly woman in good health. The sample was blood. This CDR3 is CASSYPSRADTQYF. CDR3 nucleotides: TGTGCCAGCAGTTACCCTTCTCGGGCAGATACGCAGTATTTT.